Shown below are 19 T cell receptor beta chains from a single sample sequenced in a study of blood T cell repertoires in COVID-19. Only in-frame clones appear in the TCRdb table, and some are missing; sequencing was by immunoSEQ multiplex PCR. The sample includes about 170,000 clones, 79% of them seen just once. Material: PBMCs or T cells enriched from blood (not recorded which). The receptors come from a woman in her seventies in a cohort exposed to, infected with or recovered from COVID-19 (not recorded which).

With respect to this clone: One junction end disagrees with the germline gene, perhaps due to a read error. V usage is TRBV5-4 and J usage is TRBJ1-4, with 7 bases lining up with TRBD1. From germline, CDR1 is SGHNT and CDR2 YYREEE (reference sequence). The CDR3 spans 16 residues. CDR3 bases: TGTGCCAGCAGCTTGGGACCGACAGGGTCTAACGAAAAACTGTTTTTT. It encodes CASSLGPTGSNEKLFF.

This clone has a single count. The chain employs TRBV29-1 and TRBJ2-1, with D unclear. Germline values: CDR1 SQVTM, CDR2 ANQGSEA. CDR3 length equals 13 residues. Trimming stripped 3 bases from V and 0 bases from J, with 6 bases between. CDR3 loop: CSVELSSYNEQFF. The CDR3 DNA reads TGCAGCGTTGAGCTGAGCTCCTACAATGAGCAGTTCTTC.

The CDR3 protein is CASSPFSRGVGNEQFF. DNA of the CDR3: TGCGCCAGCAGCCCTTTTTCGCGGGGGGTAGGGAATGAGCAGTTCTTC. V and J are TRBV5-1 and TRBJ2-1, with 8 bases that match TRBD2. The trim removed 4 bases at V and 7 bases at J, leaving 13 bases unmatched. The germline CDR1 and CDR2 sequences are SGHRS and YFSETQ. CDR3 size: 16 residues. The full variable domain, completed using reference TRBV5-1 and TRBJ2-1, is KAGVTQTPRYLIKTRGQQVTLSCSPISGHRSVSWYQQTPGQGLQFLFEYFSETQRNKGNFPGRFSGRQFSNSRSEMNVSTLELGDSALYLCASSPFSRGVGNEQFFGPGTRLTVL.

This rearrangement joins TRBV28 to TRBJ1-1, with TRBD1 identical over 10 bases. The germline V gene encodes CDR1 MDHEN and CDR2 SYDVKM. With 7 bases clipped from V and 1 base from J, the junction kept 21 bases outside the gene matches. CDR3 length equals 20 residues. CDR3 nucleotides: TGTGCCAGCAAGAAACCGGGACAGGGGTTCGTGGGCGGAGAGAACACTGAAGCTTTCTTT. Protein: CASKKPGQGFVGGENTEAFF.

This clone was detected a few times. V and J are TRBV5-1 and TRBJ2-5; tentative D call: TRBD1 (6 bases). Per the germline V gene, CDR1 is SGHRS and CDR2 is YFSETQ. The CDR3 is 14 amino acids. Trimming stripped 4 bases from V and 3 bases from J, with 13 bases between. The CDR3 loop reads CASSRDTSKETQYF. In DNA, the CDR3 is TGCGCCAGCAGCCGGGACACCAGCAAAGAGACCCAGTACTTC.

The rearrangement joins TRBV7-2 to TRBJ1-2, with 8 positions matching TRBD1. CDR3 length: 15 residues. V gave up 3 bases and J gave up 6 bases; unmatched junction bases: 9. The germline V gene has CDR1 SGHTA and CDR2 FQGNSA. The CDR3 nucleotides are TGTGCCAGCAGCTTGTTCCAGGGGGCAAGGGATGGCTACACCTTC. Translating it yields CASSLFQGARDGYTF.

This clone was seen many times. The V and J genes are TRBV5-4 and TRBJ2-7, with a possible D match to TRBD2 (6 bases). Trimming cost V 3 bases and J 3 bases, with 13 bases left between them. The CDR3 extends over 14 amino acids. Germline CDR1 and CDR2: SGHNT and YYREEE (reference sequence). CDR3 loop: CASSSRGSGYEQYF. The CDR3 nucleotides read TGTGCCAGCAGCTCGCGAGGTAGCGGCTACGAGCAGTACTTC. Combining the CDR3 with reference TRBV5-4 and TRBJ2-7 gives the whole variable domain ETGVTQSPTHLIKTRGQQVTLRCSSQSGHNTVSWYQQALGQGPQFIFQYYREEENGRGNFPPRFSGLQFPNYSSELNVNALELDDSALYLCASSSRGSGYEQYFGPGTRLTVT.

J is TRBJ2-1 and V is TRBV2; 11 bases match TRBD2. The CDR3 is 14 residues long. Germline V gives CDR1 SNHLY, CDR2 FYNNEI. The J segment lost 5 bases and the V segment lost 7 bases, leaving 4 bases of the junction unmatched. The CDR3 DNA sequence: TGTGCCAGCAAAGGGACTAGCGGACACAATGAGCAGTTCTTC. It encodes CASKGTSGHNEQFF.

This clone was counted between two and nine times. V gene TRBV10-3 combines with J gene TRBJ1-6, with 10 bases identical to TRBD1. Trimming cost V 6 bases and J 10 bases; bases outside gene matches: 3. The CDR3 is made up of 13 amino acids. Germline assignment: CDR1 ENHRY and CDR2 SYGVKD. This CDR3 reads CAISGDRGSPLHF. The CDR3 DNA is TGTGCCATCAGCGGGGACAGGGGATCACCCCTCCACTTT.

The chain links TRBV30 to TRBJ2-1; 12 positions match TRBD2. Germline loops: CDR1 GTSNPN, CDR2 SVGIG (reference sequence). J was trimmed by 3 bases and V by 4 bases; bases with no gene match: 7. This CDR3 is 16 amino acids long. This chain's CDR3 is CAWKRTSGNFYNEQFF. In DNA form, the CDR3 reads TGTGCCTGGAAACGGACTAGCGGGAACTTCTACAATGAGCAGTTCTTC. The full variable domain, its missing parts supplied by reference TRBV30 and TRBJ2-1, is SQTIHQWPATLVQPVGSPLSLECTVEGTSNPNLYWYRQAAGRGLQLLFYSVGIGQISSEVPQNLSASRPQDRQFILSSKKLLLSDSGFYLCAWKRTSGNFYNEQFFGPGTRLTVL.

V usage is TRBV27 and J usage is TRBJ2-7, with D unclear. Germline loops: CDR1 MNHEY, CDR2 SMNVEV (reference sequence). V shed 6 bases and J shed 3 bases, with 21 bases lying between them. The CDR3 has 16 amino acids. CDR3 amino acids: CASRSLRDPLHYEQYF. The CDR3 coding sequence is TGTGCCAGCAGATCACTCAGAGATCCACTACACTACGAGCAGTACTTC.

This clone was counted between two and nine times. The rearrangement uses TRBV2 and TRBJ2-1, with 11 bases identical to TRBD2. The V segment lost 6 bases and the J segment 4 bases; nucleotides outside the gene matches: 8. Looked up from germline, CDR1 is SNHLY and CDR2 is FYNNEI. The CDR3 contains 16 residues. CDR3 sequence reads: CASRNELAGAYNEQFF. In DNA, the CDR3 is TGTGCCAGCAGAAACGAACTAGCGGGAGCTTACAATGAGCAGTTCTTC.

The CDR3 loop is CASKLAGNTGELFF. CDR3 DNA: TGTGCCAGCAAACTAGCGGGGAACACCGGGGAGCTGTTTTTT. The chain has TRBV2 and TRBJ2-2; 9 positions match TRBD2. This CDR3 is built from 14 residues. Germline V gene lookup returns CDR1 SNHLY and CDR2 FYNNEI. The V and J ends lost 7 bases and 1 base, in that order; junction bases with no gene match: 1.

This chain uses TRBV3-1 (or the pseudogene TRBV3-2) with TRBJ2-7; TRBD2 is a possible D gene (5 bases). The germline gives CDR1 LGHDT, CDR2 YNNKEL (reference sequence). V shed 6 bases and J shed 6 bases, with 15 bases lying between them. CDR3 size: 13 residues. CDR3 DNA sequence: TGTGCCAGCAGTTGGGGTAAGGACTCCGAGCAGTACTTC. Encoded protein: CASSWGKDSEQYF.

Here the CDR3 DNA reads TGTGCCAGTAGTACCCGTGAGGGCACCAACACTGAAGCTTTCTTT. Translation gives CASSTREGTNTEAFF. The chain recombines TRBV19 with TRBJ1-1, with D unresolved. This CDR3 contains 15 residues. Between the trimmed V and J ends, which lost 4 bases and 2 bases, there was a span of 14 bases. Per germline, CDR1 LNHDA and CDR2 SQIVND (reference sequence).

The CDR3: CASGLVALAGANVLTF. The CDR3 DNA follows: TGTGCTAGTGGTTTGGTAGCATTAGCCGGGGCCAACGTCCTGACTTTC. This chain links TRBV12-5 with TRBJ2-6; D remains ambiguous. This CDR3 comprises 16 residues. Germline V lookup: CDR1 LGHNT, CDR2 FRNRAP. Trimming cost V 0 bases and J 4 bases, with 10 bases left between them.

V usage is TRBV28 and J usage is TRBJ1-2; perhaps TRBD1 as D (5 bases). Trimming cost V 10 bases and J 6 bases, with 30 bases left between them. Per the germline V gene, CDR1 is MDHEN and CDR2 is SYDVKM. The CDR3 spans 17 residues. The CDR3 sequence: CAIPKGRGSVRGDGYTF. In DNA, the CDR3 is TGTGCCATCCCCAAGGGTAGGGGATCGGTTCGCGGGGATGGCTACACCTTC.

V and J are TRBV5-6 and TRBJ1-6; 9 nucleotides align to TRBD1. This CDR3 is 17 amino acids long. Germline CDR1 is SGHDT and CDR2 is YYEEEE. V lost 6 bases and J lost 3; bases outside the gene matches: 10. The CDR3 DNA is TGTGCCAGCAACCAGTTTGGACAGGGGTACTATAATTCACCCCTCCACTTT. This sequence encodes CASNQFGQGYYNSPLHF.

The V and J genes are TRBV28 and TRBJ1-3; 11 bases align to TRBD1. V lost 2 bases to trimming and J lost 8 bases; unmatched junction nucleotides: 5. Per the germline V gene, CDR1 is MDHEN and CDR2 is SYDVKM. This CDR3 has 15 amino acids. CDR3 region: CASSLRGTGGDTIYF. In DNA, the CDR3 is TGTGCCAGCAGTTTAAGGGGGACAGGGGGGGACACCATATATTTT.